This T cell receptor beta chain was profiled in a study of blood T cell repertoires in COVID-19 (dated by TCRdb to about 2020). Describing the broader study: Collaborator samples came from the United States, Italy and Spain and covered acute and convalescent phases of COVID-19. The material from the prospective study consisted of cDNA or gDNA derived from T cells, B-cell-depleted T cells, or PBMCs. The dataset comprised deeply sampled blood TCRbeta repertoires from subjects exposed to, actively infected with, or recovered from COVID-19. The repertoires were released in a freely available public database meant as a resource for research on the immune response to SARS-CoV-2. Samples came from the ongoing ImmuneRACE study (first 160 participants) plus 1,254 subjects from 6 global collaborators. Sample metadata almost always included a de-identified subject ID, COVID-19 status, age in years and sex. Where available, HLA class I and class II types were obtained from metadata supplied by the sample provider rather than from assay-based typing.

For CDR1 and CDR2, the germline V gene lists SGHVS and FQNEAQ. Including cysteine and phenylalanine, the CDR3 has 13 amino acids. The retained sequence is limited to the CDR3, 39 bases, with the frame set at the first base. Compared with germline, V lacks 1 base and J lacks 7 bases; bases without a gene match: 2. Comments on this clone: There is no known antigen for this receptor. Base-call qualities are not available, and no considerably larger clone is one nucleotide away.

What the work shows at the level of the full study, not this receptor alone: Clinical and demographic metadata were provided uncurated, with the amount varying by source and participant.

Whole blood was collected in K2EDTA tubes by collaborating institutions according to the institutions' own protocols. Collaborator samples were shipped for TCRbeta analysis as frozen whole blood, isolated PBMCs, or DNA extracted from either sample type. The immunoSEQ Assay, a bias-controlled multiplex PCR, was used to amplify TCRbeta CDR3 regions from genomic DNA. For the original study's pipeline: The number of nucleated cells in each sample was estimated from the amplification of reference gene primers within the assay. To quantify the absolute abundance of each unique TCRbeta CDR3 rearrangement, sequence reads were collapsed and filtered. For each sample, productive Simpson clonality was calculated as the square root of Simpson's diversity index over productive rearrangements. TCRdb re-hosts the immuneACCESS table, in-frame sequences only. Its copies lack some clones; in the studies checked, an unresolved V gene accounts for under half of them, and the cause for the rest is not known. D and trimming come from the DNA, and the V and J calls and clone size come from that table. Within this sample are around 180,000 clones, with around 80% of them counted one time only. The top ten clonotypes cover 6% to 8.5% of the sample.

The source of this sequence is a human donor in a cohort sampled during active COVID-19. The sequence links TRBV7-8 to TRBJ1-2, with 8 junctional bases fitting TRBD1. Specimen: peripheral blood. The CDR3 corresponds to CASSLGTGFGYTF. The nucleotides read TGTGCCAGCAGCTTAGGGACAGGGTTTGGCTACACCTTC.